This is a list of T cell receptor beta chains from one sample in a study of CD8 T cells in ankylosing spondylitis. TCRdb analysed the 5' RACE reads with MiXCR anew, one entry per CDR3 protein. The table lists about 700,000 distinct CDR3 sequences, around 19% of them singletons. Sequenced material: blood, either unsorted or a sorted T cell fraction (not recorded which). Receptor source: a male donor with ankylosing spondylitis. Each CDR3 is given without its conserved first and last residue.

v_call cdr3_aa
TRBV5-1 ASTQSGAATEAF
TRBV28 ASSLWASLQETQY
TRBV11-1 ASSTIASGRTIPNTEAF
TRBV6-2/TRBV6-3 ASSYPDGDYEQY
TRBV7-9 ASSLGGTGGYT
TRBV6-5 ASSYSRRGDATQY
TRBV12-3/TRBV12-4 ASSLGLSGPLNEAF
TRBV3-1 ASSQAAGGGGYT
TRBV20-1 SAWDRDQPQH
TRBV5-1 ASSLERADEKLF
TRBV7-2 ASRNSASGLAGELF
TRBV20-1 SARDVLAGQETQY
TRBV9 ASSVVGGRGETQY
TRBV2 ASSYTGGSEAF
TRBV7-2 ASSPFGGGYEQY
TRBV20-1 SARGLAGAQETQY
TRBV7-2 ASSLRGTGWSPLH
TRBV4-3 ASSHGGLDNEQF
TRBV5-6 ASSHRQGGNEQF
TRBV28 ASSTIAGTGDNSPLH
TRBV24-1 ATSDYRGDRNEQF
TRBV11-2 ASSLALGSYNEQF
TRBV29-1 SVVGADRFVADTQY
TRBV2 ASTPRASNSPLH
TRBV29-1 SVQLAGGPETQY
TRBV18 ASSPRLTGTGIAEAF
TRBV2 ASQGRINQPQH
TRBV27 ASSLGVNLNTEAF
TRBV20-1 SFLTGQGTSSYNEQF
TRBV12-3/TRBV12-4 ASSLRGVSSYNEQF
TRBV12-3/TRBV12-4 ASSFGTEGTQY
TRBV28 ASSFSLHPGQGEGYEQY
TRBV5-1 ASSLFQSSKNIQY
TRBV3-1 ASSQMFGDTQY
TRBV18 ASSPREGNTEAF
TRBV11-2 ASSGRAFTGELF
TRBV5-1 ASSLDASGMVNEQF
TRBV12-3/TRBV12-4 ASSLALGGAGSPLH
TRBV6-4 ASRPTGGVNIYGYT
TRBV20-1 SAPDRASGNTIY
TRBV5-1 ASSLAGQGRSYEQY
TRBV7-2 ASSLLAVYEQY
TRBV25-1 ASSEGPGAGNSPLH
TRBV15 ATSRSGTANQPQH